This T cell receptor beta chain was profiled in a study of cytomegalovirus exposure and HLA in healthy donors. Study results and caveats: Associated with cytomegalovirus, according to the listing, were around 170 TCR beta chains. Immune exposure information available was restricted to CMV serostatus.

The CDR3 spans 13 residues. The germline V gene has CDR1 SGHTA and CDR2 FQGNSA. Trimming cost V 6 bases and J 3 bases; bases outside gene matches: 3. The primer mix had 60 Vbeta and 13 Jbeta primers. Under the authors' procedure: In a later analysis, around 12 million of 75 million to 90 million unique beta chains occurred in at least two donors. The table came from immunoSEQ multiplex PCR; TCRdb's copy has only in-frame clones and leaves some out. Clonal size and the V and J genes are those of that table, whereas D and trimming came from the DNA. In the table there are tens of thousands of clones, roughly 80% of which are singletons. This clone was detected a few times. No antigen is known for it.

The sequencing sample was made of PBMCs. This sequence joins TRBV7-2 and TRBJ2-7, with 9 bases lining up with TRBD1. This receptor was taken from a woman aged 25-40 years in good health and CMV-seronegative. The CDR3 reads CASSYRGLYEQYF. The CDR3 DNA sequence: TGTGCCAGCAGTTACAGGGGGCTCTACGAGCAGTACTTC.